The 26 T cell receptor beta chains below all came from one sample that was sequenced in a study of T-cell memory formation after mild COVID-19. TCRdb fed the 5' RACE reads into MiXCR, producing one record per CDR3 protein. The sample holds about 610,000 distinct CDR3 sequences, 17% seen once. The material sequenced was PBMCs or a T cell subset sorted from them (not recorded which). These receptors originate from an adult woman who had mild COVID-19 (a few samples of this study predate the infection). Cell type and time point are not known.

CDR3 sequence (DNA): TGTGCCAGCAGTGCTGGACCGAACTACGAGCAGTACTTC. Translation gives CASSAGPNYEQYF. The rearrangement joins TRBV9 to TRBJ2-7; D remains ambiguous. The V gene's germline CDR1 is SGDLS and CDR2 YYNGEE. Trimming took off 5 bases at V and 3 bases at J, with 12 bases between the two ends. The CDR3 loop spans 13 amino acids.

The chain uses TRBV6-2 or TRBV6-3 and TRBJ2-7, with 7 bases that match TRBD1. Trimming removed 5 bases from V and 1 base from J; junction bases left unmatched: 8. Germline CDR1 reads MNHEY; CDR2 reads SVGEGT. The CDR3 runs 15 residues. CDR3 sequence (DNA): TGTGCCAGCAGTACCGACAGGGTCGGATCCTACGAGCAGTACTTC. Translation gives CASSTDRVGSYEQYF.

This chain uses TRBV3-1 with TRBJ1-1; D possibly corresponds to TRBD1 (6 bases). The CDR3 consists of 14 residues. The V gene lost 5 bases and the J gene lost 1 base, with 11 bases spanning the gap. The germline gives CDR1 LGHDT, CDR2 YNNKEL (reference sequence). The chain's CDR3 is CASSYRDANTEAFF. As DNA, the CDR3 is TGTGCCAGCAGCTACAGGGACGCGAACACTGAAGCTTTCTTT.

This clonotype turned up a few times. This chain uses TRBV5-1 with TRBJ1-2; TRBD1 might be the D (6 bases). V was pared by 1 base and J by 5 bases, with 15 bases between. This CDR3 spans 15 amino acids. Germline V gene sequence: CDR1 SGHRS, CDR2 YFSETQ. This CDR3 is CASSLSTGSWYGYTF. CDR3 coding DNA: TGCGCCAGCAGCTTGTCAACAGGGAGTTGGTATGGCTACACCTTC.

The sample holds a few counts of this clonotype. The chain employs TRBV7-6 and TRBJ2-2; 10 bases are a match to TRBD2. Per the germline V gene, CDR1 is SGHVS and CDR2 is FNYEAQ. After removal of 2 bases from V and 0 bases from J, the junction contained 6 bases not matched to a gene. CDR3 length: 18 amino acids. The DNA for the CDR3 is TGTGCCAGCAGCTTATATCCTAGCGGGGGCACGAACACCGGGGAGCTGTTTTTT. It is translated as CASSLYPSGGTNTGELFF.

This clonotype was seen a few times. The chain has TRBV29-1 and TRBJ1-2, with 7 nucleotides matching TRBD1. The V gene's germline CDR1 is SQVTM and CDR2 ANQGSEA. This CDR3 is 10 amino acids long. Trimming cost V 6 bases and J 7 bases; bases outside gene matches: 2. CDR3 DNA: TGCAGCGTAGGGACAGTTGGCTACACCTTC. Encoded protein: CSVGTVGYTF.

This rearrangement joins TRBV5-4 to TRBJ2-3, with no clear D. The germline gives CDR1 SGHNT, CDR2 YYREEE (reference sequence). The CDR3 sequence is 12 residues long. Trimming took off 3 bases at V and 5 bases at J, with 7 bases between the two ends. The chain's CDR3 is CASSSKEDTQYF. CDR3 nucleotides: TGTGCCAGCAGCTCGAAAGAAGATACGCAGTATTTT. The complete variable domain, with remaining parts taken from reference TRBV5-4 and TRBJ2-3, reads ETGVTQSPTHLIKTRGQQVTLRCSSQSGHNTVSWYQQALGQGPQFIFQYYREEENGRGNFPPRFSGLQFPNYSSELNVNALELDDSALYLCASSSKEDTQYFGPGTRLTVL.

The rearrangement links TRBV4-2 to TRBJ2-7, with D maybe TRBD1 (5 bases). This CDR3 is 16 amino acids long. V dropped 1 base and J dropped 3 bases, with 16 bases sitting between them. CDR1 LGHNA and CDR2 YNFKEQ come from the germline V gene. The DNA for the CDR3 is TGTGCCAGCAGCCAAGGTCTGGTCAGGGATTACTACGAGCAGTACTTC. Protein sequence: CASSQGLVRDYYEQYF.

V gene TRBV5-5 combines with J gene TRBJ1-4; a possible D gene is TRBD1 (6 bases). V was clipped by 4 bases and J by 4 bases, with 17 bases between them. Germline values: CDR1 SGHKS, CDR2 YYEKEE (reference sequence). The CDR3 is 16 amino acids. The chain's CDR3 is CASSPSTGSLNEKLFF. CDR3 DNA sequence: TGTGCCAGCAGCCCATCTACAGGGTCCCTTAATGAAAAACTGTTTTTT.

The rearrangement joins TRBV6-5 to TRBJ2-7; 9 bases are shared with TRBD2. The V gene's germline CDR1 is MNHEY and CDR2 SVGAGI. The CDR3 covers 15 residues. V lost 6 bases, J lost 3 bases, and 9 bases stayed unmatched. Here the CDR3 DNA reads TGTGCCAGCAGCCCTGTGGCTAGCGGGAACTACGAGCAGTACTTC. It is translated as CASSPVASGNYEQYF.

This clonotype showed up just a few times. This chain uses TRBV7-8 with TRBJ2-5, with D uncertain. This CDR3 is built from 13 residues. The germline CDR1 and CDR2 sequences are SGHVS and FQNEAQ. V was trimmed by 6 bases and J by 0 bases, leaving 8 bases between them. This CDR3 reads CASSTEYQETQYF. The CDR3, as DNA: TGTGCCAGCAGTACAGAGTACCAAGAGACCCAGTACTTC.

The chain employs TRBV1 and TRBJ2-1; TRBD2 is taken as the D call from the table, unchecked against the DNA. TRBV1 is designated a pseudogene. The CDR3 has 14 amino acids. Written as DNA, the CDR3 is TGCACCAGCAGCCCCGGGACTGAGGAGTCGGAGCAGTTCTTC. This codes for CTSSPGTEESEQFF.

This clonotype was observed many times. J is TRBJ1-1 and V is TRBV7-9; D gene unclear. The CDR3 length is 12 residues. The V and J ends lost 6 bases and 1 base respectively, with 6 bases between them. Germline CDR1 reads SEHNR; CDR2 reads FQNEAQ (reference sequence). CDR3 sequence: CASRVPNTEAFF. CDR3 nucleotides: TGTGCCAGCAGGGTACCGAACACTGAAGCTTTCTTT.

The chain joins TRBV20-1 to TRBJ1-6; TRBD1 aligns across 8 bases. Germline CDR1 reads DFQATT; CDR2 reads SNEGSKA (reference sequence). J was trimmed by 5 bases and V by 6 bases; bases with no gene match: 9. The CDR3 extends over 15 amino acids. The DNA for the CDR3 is TGCAGTGCATCCGGACAGGGTTTTAATAATTCACCCCTCCACTTT. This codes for CSASGQGFNNSPLHF.

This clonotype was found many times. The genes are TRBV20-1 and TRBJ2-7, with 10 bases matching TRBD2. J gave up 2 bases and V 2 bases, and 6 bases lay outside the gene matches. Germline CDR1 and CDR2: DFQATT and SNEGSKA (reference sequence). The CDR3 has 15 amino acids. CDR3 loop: CSARPTSGATYEQYF. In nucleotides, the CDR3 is TGCAGTGCTAGACCTACTAGCGGGGCAACCTACGAGCAGTACTTC.

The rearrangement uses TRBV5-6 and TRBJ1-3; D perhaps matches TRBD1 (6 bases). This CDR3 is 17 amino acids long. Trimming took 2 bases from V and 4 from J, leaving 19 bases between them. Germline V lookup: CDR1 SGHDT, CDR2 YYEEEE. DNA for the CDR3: TGTGCCAGCAGCTTTAGGAGGACAGTTTCTTCGGGAAACACCATATATTTT. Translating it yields CASSFRRTVSSGNTIYF.

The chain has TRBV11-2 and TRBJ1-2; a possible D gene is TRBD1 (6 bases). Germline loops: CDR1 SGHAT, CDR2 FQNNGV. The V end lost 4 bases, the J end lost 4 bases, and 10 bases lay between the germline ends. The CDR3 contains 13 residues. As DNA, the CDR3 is TGTGCCAGCAGCTCAGGGGATCTCTATGGCTACACCTTC. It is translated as CASSSGDLYGYTF.

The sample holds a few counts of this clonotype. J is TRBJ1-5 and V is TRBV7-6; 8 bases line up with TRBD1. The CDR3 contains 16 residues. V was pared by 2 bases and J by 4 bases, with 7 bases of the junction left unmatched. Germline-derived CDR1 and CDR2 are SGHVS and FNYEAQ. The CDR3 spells CASSLSPGQVNQPQHF. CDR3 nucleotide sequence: TGTGCCAGCAGCTTATCGCCGGGACAGGTTAATCAGCCCCAGCATTTT.

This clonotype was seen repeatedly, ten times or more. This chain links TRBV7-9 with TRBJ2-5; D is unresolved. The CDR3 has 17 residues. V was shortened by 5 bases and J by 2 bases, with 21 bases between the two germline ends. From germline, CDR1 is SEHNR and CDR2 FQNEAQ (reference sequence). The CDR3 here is CASSPRGSYRLQETQYF. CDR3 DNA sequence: TGTGCCAGCAGCCCAAGAGGTTCGTATAGGCTGCAAGAGACCCAGTACTTC.

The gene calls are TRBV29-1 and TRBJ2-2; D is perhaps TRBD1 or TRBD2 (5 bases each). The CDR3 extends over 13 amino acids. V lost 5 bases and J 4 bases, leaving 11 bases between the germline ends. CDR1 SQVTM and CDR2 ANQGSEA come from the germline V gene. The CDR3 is CSVTHGATGELFF. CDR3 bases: TGCAGCGTTACTCACGGGGCCACCGGGGAGCTGTTTTTT.

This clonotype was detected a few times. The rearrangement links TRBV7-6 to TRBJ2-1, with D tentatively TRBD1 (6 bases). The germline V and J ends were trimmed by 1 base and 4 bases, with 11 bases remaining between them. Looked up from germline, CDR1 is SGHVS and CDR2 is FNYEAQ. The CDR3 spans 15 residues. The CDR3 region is CASSLGTDRYNEQFF. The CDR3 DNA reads TGTGCCAGCAGCTTAGGGACAGACCGATACAATGAGCAGTTCTTC.

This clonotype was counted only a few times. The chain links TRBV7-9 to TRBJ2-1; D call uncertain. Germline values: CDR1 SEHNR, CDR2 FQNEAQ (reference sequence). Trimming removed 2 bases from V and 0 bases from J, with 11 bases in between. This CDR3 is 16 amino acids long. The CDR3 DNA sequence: TGTGCCAGCAGCTTATGGGTCTCGGGCTCCTACAATGAGCAGTTCTTC. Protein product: CASSLWVSGSYNEQFF.

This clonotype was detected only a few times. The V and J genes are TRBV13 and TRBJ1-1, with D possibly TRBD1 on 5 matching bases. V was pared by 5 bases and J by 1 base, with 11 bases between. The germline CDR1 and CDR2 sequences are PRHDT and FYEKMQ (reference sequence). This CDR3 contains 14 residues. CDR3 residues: CASSGLRANTEAFF. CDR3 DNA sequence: TGTGCCAGCAGCGGCCTCAGGGCGAACACTGAAGCTTTCTTT.

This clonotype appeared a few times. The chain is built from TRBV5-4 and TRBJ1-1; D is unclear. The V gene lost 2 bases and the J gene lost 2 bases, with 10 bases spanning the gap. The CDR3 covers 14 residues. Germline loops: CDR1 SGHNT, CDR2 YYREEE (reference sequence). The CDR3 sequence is CASSFREGNTEAFF. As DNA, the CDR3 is TGTGCCAGCAGCTTCCGAGAGGGAAACACTGAAGCTTTCTTT.

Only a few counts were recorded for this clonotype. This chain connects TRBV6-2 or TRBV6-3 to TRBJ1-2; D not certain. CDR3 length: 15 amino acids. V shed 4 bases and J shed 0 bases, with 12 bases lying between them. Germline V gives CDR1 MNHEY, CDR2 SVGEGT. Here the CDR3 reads CASSSETRANYGYTF. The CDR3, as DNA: TGTGCCAGCAGTTCCGAGACAAGAGCTAACTATGGCTACACCTTC.

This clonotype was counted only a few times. Here the CDR3 reads CSARDPGHYEQYF. The CDR3 coding sequence is TGCAGTGCTAGAGACCCGGGGCATTACGAGCAGTACTTC. The chain recombines TRBV20-1 with TRBJ2-7; D might be TRBD1 or TRBD2, each matching 5 bases. Germline lookup yields CDR1 DFQATT and CDR2 SNEGSKA (reference sequence). This CDR3 is 13 amino acids long. V lost 0 bases and J 4 bases, leaving 10 bases between the germline ends.